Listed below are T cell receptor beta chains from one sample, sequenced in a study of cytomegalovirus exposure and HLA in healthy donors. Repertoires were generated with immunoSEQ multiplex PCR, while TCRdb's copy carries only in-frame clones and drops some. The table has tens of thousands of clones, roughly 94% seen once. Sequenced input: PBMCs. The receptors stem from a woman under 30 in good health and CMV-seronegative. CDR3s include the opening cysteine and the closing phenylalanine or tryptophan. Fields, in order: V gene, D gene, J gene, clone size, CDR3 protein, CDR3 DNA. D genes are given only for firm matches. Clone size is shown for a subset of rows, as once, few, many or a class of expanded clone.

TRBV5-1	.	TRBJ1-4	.	CASSSTATNEKLFF	TGCGCCAGCAGCTCCACTGCAACTAATGAAAAACTGTTTTTT
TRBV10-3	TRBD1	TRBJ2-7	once	CAISSGQGGEQYF	TGTGCCATCAGCTCGGGACAGGGTGGCGAGCAGTACTTC
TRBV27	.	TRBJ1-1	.	CASSLHWGLNTEAFF	TGTGCCAGCAGTTTACACTGGGGCCTGAACACTGAAGCTTTCTTT
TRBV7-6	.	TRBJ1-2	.	CASSFGTAGGYTF	TGTGCCAGCAGTTTCGGGACTGCAGGTGGCTACACCTTC
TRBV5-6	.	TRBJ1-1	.	CASSQTGGTEAFF	TGTGCCAGCAGTCAAACCGGAGGAACTGAAGCTTTCTTT
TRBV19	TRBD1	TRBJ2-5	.	CASSSTRGDRGQETQYF	TGTGCCAGTAGTTCAACCAGAGGGGACAGGGGGCAAGAGACCCAGTACTTC
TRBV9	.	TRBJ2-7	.	CASSVGAGWTYEQYF	TGTGCCAGCAGCGTAGGTGCAGGATGGACCTACGAGCAGTACTTC
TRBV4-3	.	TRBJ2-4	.	CASSQDYSAGLAKNIQYF	TGCGCCAGCAGCCAAGATTATTCTGCAGGGTTGGCCAAAAACATTCAGTACTTC
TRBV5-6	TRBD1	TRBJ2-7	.	CASSRTGTGNEQYF	TGTGCCAGCAGCCGTACTGGGACAGGGAACGAGCAGTACTTC
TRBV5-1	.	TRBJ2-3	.	CASSLGPLAGATDTQYF	TGCGCCAGCAGTCTTGGGCCCTTGGCGGGGGCCACAGATACGCAGTATTTT
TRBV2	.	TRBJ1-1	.	CASIYPQGRVRTEAFF	TGTGCCAGCATCTACCCCCAGGGCCGGGTGAGGACTGAAGCTTTCTTT
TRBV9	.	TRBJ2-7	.	CASSAGTGADEQYF	TGTGCCAGCAGCGCTGGGACTGGCGCCGACGAGCAGTACTTC
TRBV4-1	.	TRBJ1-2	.	CASSQPGDAFYGYTF	TGCGCCAGCAGCCAACCAGGGGACGCTTTCTATGGCTACACCTTC
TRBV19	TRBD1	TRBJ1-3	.	CASSIEGANGNTIYF	TGTGCCAGTAGTATTGAGGGGGCGAACGGAAACACCATATATTTT
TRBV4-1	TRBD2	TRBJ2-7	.	CASSQVLAGSYEQYF	TGCGCCAGCAGCCAAGTTCTAGCGGGCTCCTACGAGCAGTACTTC
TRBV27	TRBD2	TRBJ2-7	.	CASSFSPGGGRGEQYF	TGTGCCAGCAGTTTCTCCCCGGGGGGAGGGCGAGGCGAGCAGTACTTC
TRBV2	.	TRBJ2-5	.	CASSVAGAREQYF	TGTGCCAGCAGTGTCGCAGGGGCGAGGGAGCAGTACTTC
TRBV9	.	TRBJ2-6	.	CASALRSGANVLTF	TGTGCCAGCGCTTTGCGCTCCGGGGCCAACGTCCTGACTTTC
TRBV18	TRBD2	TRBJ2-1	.	CASSPNLGTSGSNEQFF	TGTGCCAGCTCACCAAATCTCGGGACTAGCGGGAGTAATGAGCAGTTCTTC
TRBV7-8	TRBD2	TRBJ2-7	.	CASSLGGSGRARDEQYF	TGTGCCAGCAGCTTAGGGGGTAGCGGGAGGGCTAGAGACGAGCAGTACTTC
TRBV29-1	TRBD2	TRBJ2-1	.	CSVEAAGGYNEQFF	TGCAGCGTTGAAGCAGCGGGAGGCTACAATGAGCAGTTCTTC
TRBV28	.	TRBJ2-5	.	CASSLGGGAETQYF	TGTGCCAGCAGTTTAGGAGGGGGCGCGGAGACCCAGTACTTC
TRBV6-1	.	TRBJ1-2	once	CASTLNYGYTF	TGTGCCAGCACCCTAAACTATGGCTACACCTTC
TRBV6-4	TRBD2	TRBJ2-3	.	CASSERGGTDTQYF	TGTGCCAGCAGCGAGCGGGGAGGCACAGATACGCAGTATTTT
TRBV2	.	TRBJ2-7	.	CASSEALPGTFSYEQYF	TGTGCCAGCAGTGAAGCGCTCCCAGGTACCTTTTCCTACGAGCAGTACTTC
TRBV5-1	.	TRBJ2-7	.	CASSLGTGDEQYF	TGCGCCAGCTCCCTCGGCACCGGGGACGAGCAGTACTTC
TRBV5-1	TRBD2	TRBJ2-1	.	CASRQQRLAENNEQFF	TGCGCCAGCAGACAACAACGACTAGCGGAGAACAATGAGCAGTTCTTC
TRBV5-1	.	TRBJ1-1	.	CASSLAVSRGTEAFF	TGCGCCAGCAGCTTGGCCGTGAGCCGGGGGACTGAAGCTTTCTTT
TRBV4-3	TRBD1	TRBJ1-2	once	CASSQLTGQGYYGYTF	TGCGCCAGCAGCCAATTGACGGGACAGGGATACTATGGCTACACCTTC
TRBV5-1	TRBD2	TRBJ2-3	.	CASSKGTSGNIADTQYF	TGCGCCAGCAGCAAGGGGACTAGCGGGAATATTGCAGATACGCAGTATTTT
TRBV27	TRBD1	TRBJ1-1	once	CASSLLTGGSGTFF	TGTGCCAGCAGTTTATTAACAGGGGGCAGTGGAACTTTCTTT
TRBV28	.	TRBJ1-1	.	CASSLRDPRGAFF	TGTGCCAGCAGTTTAAGGGACCCCCGGGGGGCTTTCTTT
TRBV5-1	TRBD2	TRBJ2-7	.	CASSIGTSPYEQYF	TGCGCCAGCAGCATCGGGACTAGTCCCTACGAGCAGTACTTC
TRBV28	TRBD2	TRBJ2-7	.	CASIPGLGGLEQYF	TGTGCCAGCATCCCGGGACTAGGGGGTCTGGAGCAGTACTTC
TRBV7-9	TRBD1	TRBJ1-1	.	CASSWTGLNTEAFF	TGTGCCAGCAGCTGGACAGGGTTAAACACTGAAGCTTTCTTT
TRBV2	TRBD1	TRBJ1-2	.	CASSPEGTEPSF	TGTGCCAGCAGCCCGGAGGGGACAGAACCGTCCTTC
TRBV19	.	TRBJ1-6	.	CASSIARTAYNSPLHF	TGTGCCAGTAGTATAGCCCGGACAGCCTATAATTCACCCCTCCACTTT
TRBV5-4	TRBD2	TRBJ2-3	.	CASSGSGGVTDTQYF	TGTGCCAGCAGCGGGAGCGGGGGGGTCACAGATACGCAGTATTTT
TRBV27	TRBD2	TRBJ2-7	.	CASSLGLAGYEQYF	TGTGCCAGCAGTTTGGGACTAGCGGGGTACGAGCAGTACTTC
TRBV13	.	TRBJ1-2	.	CASSLGPGDSGGYTF	TGTGCCAGCAGCTTAGGCCCAGGGGATTCGGGGGGCTACACCTTC